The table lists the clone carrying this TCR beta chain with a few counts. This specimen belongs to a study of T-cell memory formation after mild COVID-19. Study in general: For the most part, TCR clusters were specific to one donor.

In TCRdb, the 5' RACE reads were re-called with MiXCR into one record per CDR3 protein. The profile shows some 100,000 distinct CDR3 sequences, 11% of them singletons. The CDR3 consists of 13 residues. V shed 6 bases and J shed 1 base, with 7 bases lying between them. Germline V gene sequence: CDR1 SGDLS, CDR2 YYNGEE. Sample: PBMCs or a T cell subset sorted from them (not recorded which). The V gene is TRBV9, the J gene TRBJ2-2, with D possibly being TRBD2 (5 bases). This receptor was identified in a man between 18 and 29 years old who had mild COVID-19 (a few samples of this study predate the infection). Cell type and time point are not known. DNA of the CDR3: TGTGCCAGCAAGGCGGGGAACACCGGGGAGCTGTTTTTT. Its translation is CASKAGNTGELFF.